The 32 T cell receptor beta chains presented below share a single source sample, sequenced in a study of tumor-infiltrating lymphocytes in primary liver carcinoma. Total RNA amounting to 450 to 550 ng was the source from which TCR beta cDNA was made with a constant-region primer. Library construction for TCR beta comprised three nested multiplex PCR rounds performed with slightly modified ARM-PCR. The first two PCR rounds used TRBV1-TRBV30 forward primers with a C-beta reverse primer, nine to eleven cycles each. TCRdb reanalysed the multiplex PCR reads using MiXCR and keeps one entry per CDR3 protein. The repertoire includes roughly 180,000 distinct CDR3 sequences, less than 65% of them detected once, and 70% to 80% sits in the top ten. RNA was extracted from whole blood without cell sorting, alongside germline DNA. Specimen: peripheral blood. The receptors come from a man aged 40-50 years with primary liver carcinoma and hepatitis B virus infection.

For this clonotype: The junction does not match germline at one end; this may be a read error. The chain is built from TRBV28 and TRBJ1-6; unclear D gene. Germline lookup yields CDR1 MDHEN and CDR2 SYDVKM. CDR3 length: 13 residues. This chain's CDR3 is CASGSGRNSSLHF. The CDR3 coding sequence is TGTGCCAGCGGTTCGGGTCGGAATTCATCCCTCCACTTT.

This clonotype was recorded once. The junction departs from the called germline gene at one end, perhaps through a read error. The V gene is TRBV28, the J gene TRBJ1-2; TRBD1 might be the D (5 bases). Per germline, CDR1 MDHEN and CDR2 SYDVKM. The CDR3 runs to 14 residues. The CDR3 DNA follows: TGTGCCAGTAGTTTGCCAGGGTTGAACTATGGCTACACCTTC. It is translated as CASSLPGLNYGYTF.

The chain is built from TRBV6-2 or TRBV6-3 and TRBJ2-7, with D unresolved. This CDR3 spans 14 amino acids. V dropped 2 bases and J dropped 7 bases, with 15 bases sitting between them. CDR1 is MNHEY, CDR2 SVGEGT, per germline. In nucleotides, the CDR3 is TGTGCCAGCAGTTACCGTGCGACCTCGGAGGAGCAGTACTTC. It yields the protein CASSYRATSEEQYF.

This chain connects TRBV28 to TRBJ2-5; D is undetermined. V dropped 10 bases and J dropped 3 bases, with 9 bases sitting between them. The CDR3 covers 11 residues. CDR1 and CDR2 from the germline V gene are MDHEN and SYDVKM. The CDR3 coding sequence is TGTGCCATATCAAGGGAAGAGACCCAGTACTTC. This gives the protein CAISREETQYF.

This clonotype was seen once. The chain has TRBV4-1 and TRBJ2-3; D ambiguous. V was trimmed by 1 base and J by 2 bases, leaving 10 bases between them. Germline CDR1 MGHRA, CDR2 YSYEKL. This CDR3 spans 15 amino acids. CDR3 in DNA: TGCGCCAGCAGCCAAGTTGCAGCGTCCACAGATACGCAGTATTTT. This gives the protein CASSQVAASTDTQYF.

CDR3 protein: CASSLPKRYQETQYF. CDR3 coding DNA: TGTGCCAGCAGCTTACCAAAGAGATACCAAGAGACCCAGTACTTC. This chain joins TRBV5-5 and TRBJ2-5; no firm D call. Germline V gene lookup returns CDR1 SGHKS and CDR2 YYEKEE (reference sequence). This CDR3 region has 15 residues. Trimming shortened V by 2 bases and J by 0 bases, and 11 bases separated the two germline ends.

The V gene is TRBV11-1, the J gene TRBJ2-7; D might be TRBD2 (5 bases). Between the trimmed V and J ends, which lost 1 base and 11 bases, there was a span of 21 bases. This CDR3 is built from 15 residues. The germline CDR1 and CDR2 sequences are SGHAT and FQDESV (reference sequence). Written as DNA, the CDR3 is TGTGCCAGCAGCTTAGAGGCGACCGTGTCATACGGGAAGTACTTC. Protein: CASSLEATVSYGKYF. Full variable domain (rest looked up from reference TRBV11-1 and TRBJ2-7): EAEVAQSPRYKITEKSQAVAFWCDPISGHATLYWYRQILGQGPELLVQFQDESVVDDSQLPKDRFSAERLKGVDSTLKIQPAELGDSAMYLCASSLEATVSYGKYFGPGTRLTVT.

This clonotype was found a few times. This could be a read error, since a much larger clone is one nucleotide away. This chain uses TRBV11-2 with TRBJ1-6; D unresolved. This CDR3 is 13 amino acids long. CDR1 and CDR2 from the germline V gene are SGHAT and FQNNGV. CDR3 in amino acids: CVSSLSAISPLHF. The CDR3 nucleotides read TGTGTCAGCAGCTTATCGGCCATATCACCCCTCCACTTT.

Comments on this clonotype: With a much larger clone just one base away, this may be a read error. The V gene is TRBV29-1, the J gene TRBJ2-7; 9 nucleotides align to TRBD1. CDR1 SQVTM and CDR2 ANQGSEA come from the germline V gene. The CDR3 has 13 amino acids. V gave up 3 bases and J gave up 6 bases; unmatched junction bases: 6. DNA for the CDR3: TGCAGCGTTGATGCGGACAGGGGAGGCGAGCAGTACTTC. It specifies CSVDADRGGEQYF.

Of note for this clonotype: The junction shows a germline mismatch at one end, possibly a read error. The chain is built from TRBV29-1 and TRBJ1-2, with TRBD1 as a possible D gene (5 bases). Germline lookup yields CDR1 SQVTM and CDR2 ANQGSEA. The CDR3 is 13 residues long. CDR3 sequence (DNA): TGCAGCGTTGGCCGAGGGGCTAACTATAGCTACACCTTC. This sequence encodes CSVGRGANYSYTF.

V is TRBV12-3 or TRBV12-4 and J is TRBJ2-1, with no clear D. The CDR3 is 13 amino acids. V lost 6 bases, J lost 11 bases, and 17 bases lay in between. This chain's CDR3 is CASSQIELDKQFF. CDR3 in DNA: TGTGCCAGCAGCCAAATAGAATTAGATAAGCAGTTCTTC.

J is TRBJ1-2 and V is TRBV10-3; the D gene is possibly TRBD1 (5 bases). CDR1 and CDR2 from the germline V gene are ENHRY and SYGVKD. The CDR3 covers 14 residues. V was pared by 3 bases and J by 6 bases, with 14 bases between. The CDR3 DNA sequence: TGTGCCATCAGTGAAGCCCAGGGAAGCCATGGCTACACCTTC. It encodes CAISEAQGSHGYTF.

There are a few counts of this clonotype. The CDR3 sequence is CAWKESNQPQHF. The CDR3 DNA reads TGTGCCTGGAAGGAATCTAATCAGCCCCAGCATTTT. This chain links TRBV30 with TRBJ1-5; no clear D. Trimming took 4 bases from V and 4 from J, leaving 8 bases between them. Per the germline V gene, CDR1 is GTSNPN and CDR2 is SVGIG (reference sequence). This CDR3 contains 12 residues.

The table lists this clonotype with many counts. This chain joins TRBV29-1 and TRBJ1-3; no clear D. The CDR3 contains 12 residues. With 2 bases removed from V and 7 bases from J, the gap between germline ends came to 9 bases. The germline V gene has CDR1 SQVTM and CDR2 ANQGSEA. In nucleotides, the CDR3 is TGCAGCGTTGAACAGGAATTGAACACCATATATTTT. Amino acids: CSVEQELNTIYF.

This rearrangement joins TRBV12-3 or TRBV12-4 to TRBJ2-1; TRBD2 might be the D (5 bases). Trimming took 6 bases from V and 8 from J, leaving 23 bases between them. The CDR3 spans 16 residues. CDR3: CASRSAPLDDGDEQFF. The CDR3 coding sequence is TGTGCCAGCAGATCCGCCCCACTAGACGATGGAGATGAGCAGTTCTTC.

The J gene is TRBJ2-3, the V gene TRBV29-1; possibly TRBD1 for D (5 bases). CDR3 length equals 14 residues. Germline values: CDR1 SQVTM, CDR2 ANQGSEA. In DNA, the CDR3 is TGCATCACAAGACAGACCTCGGGCACAGATACGCAGTATTTT. As protein: CITRQTSGTDTQYF.

This clonotype has ten or more counts. The chain links TRBV5-5 to TRBJ2-3; TRBD2 aligns across 13 bases. This CDR3 comprises 17 residues. Germline V gene lookup returns CDR1 SGHKS and CDR2 YYEKEE (reference sequence). Losses at the gene ends were 0 bases for V and 0 bases for J; bases not matched to a gene: 1. The CDR3 nucleotides are TGTGCCAGCAGCTTGGCGGGACTAGCGGGAAGCACAGATACGCAGTATTTT. Encoded protein: CASSLAGLAGSTDTQYF.

This clonotype was seen a handful of times. The chain combines TRBV5-1 with TRBJ2-6; 8 bases are a match to TRBD2. With V trimmed by 0 bases and J by 0 bases, 5 bases remained unmatched. The length of the CDR3 is 18 residues. The germline V gene encodes CDR1 SGHRS and CDR2 YFSETQ. CDR3 nucleotides: TGCGCCAGCAGCTTGGATAGTAGCGGGGTCTCTGGGGCCAACGTCCTGACTTTC. Amino acid sequence: CASSLDSSGVSGANVLTF. The variable domain in full, with the rest retrieved from reference TRBV5-1 and TRBJ2-6, is KAGVTQTPRYLIKTRGQQVTLSCSPISGHRSVSWYQQTPGQGLQFLFEYFSETQRNKGNFPGRFSGRQFSNSRSEMNVSTLELGDSALYLCASSLDSSGVSGANVLTFGAGSRLTVL.

In its sample, this clonotype was seen once. Being one base from a much bigger clone, this may be a read error. The CDR3 does not end in the conserved phenylalanine or tryptophan, so this is likely a read error. The chain combines TRBV6-5 with TRBJ1-2, with D perhaps matching TRBD1 (5 bases). CDR1 MNHEY and CDR2 SVGAGI come from the germline V gene. The CDR3 extends over 14 amino acids. V was cut by 5 bases and J by 4 bases, with 14 bases left in between. CDR3 protein: CASSKRDRAYGYTL. CDR3 DNA sequence: TGTGCCAGCAGTAAACGGGACCGGGCCTATGGCTACACCTTA.

A note on this clonotype: Since a much larger clone is just one base distant, this may be a read error. This sequence joins TRBV29-1 and TRBJ1-2, with D possibly TRBD1 on 5 matching bases. The CDR3 is 12 residues long. Germline V gene lookup returns CDR1 SQVTM and CDR2 ANQGSEA. The CDR3 nucleotides are TGCAGCGTTTTTGAGGGGAGGTATGACTACACCTTC. Residues: CSVFEGRYDYTF.

The chain joins TRBV6-1 to TRBJ1-2, with 12 bases that match TRBD1. Germline V lookup: CDR1 MNHNS, CDR2 SASEGT. This CDR3 is built from 13 residues. V was clipped by 8 bases and J by 6 bases; unmatched bases: 4. CDR3: CASGTGGNNGYTF. Written as DNA, the CDR3 is TGTGCCAGCGGGACAGGGGGCAATAATGGCTACACCTTC.

Concerning this clonotype: No DNA is shown, since the ends of the CDR3 on it are uncertain; the CDR3 is the one TCRdb lists. The V and J genes are TRBV29-1 and TRBJ1-6; the table names TRBD1, a call not compared with the DNA. Inclusive of both ends, the CDR3 amounts to 18 amino acids. Germline loops: CDR1 SQVTM, CDR2 ANQGSEA. The CDR3 here is CSVAIGTGVSSYNSPIHF.

In the case of this clonotype: Because it lacks the conserved phenylalanine or tryptophan at the end, this CDR3 is likely a read error. This chain uses TRBV12-3 or TRBV12-4 with TRBJ1-1, with D maybe TRBD1 (5 bases). The CDR3 totals 12 residues. The CDR3 DNA follows: TGCGCCAGCAATGGGGACGGAACTGAAGCTTTCCTT. Residues: CASNGDGTEAFL.

The CDR3 DNA follows: TGTGCCAGCAGCTTAGAGTCTCCCCAGAAGAACACCGGGGAGCTGTTTTTT. As protein: CASSLESPQKNTGELFF. The chain has TRBV7-9 and TRBJ2-2; D is unclear. This CDR3 has 17 residues. From germline, CDR1 is SEHNR and CDR2 FQNEAQ (reference sequence). The V and J ends lost 1 base and 1 base respectively, with 13 bases between them.

This clonotype has only a few counts. V is TRBV29-1 and J is TRBJ2-1, with TRBD2 identical over 13 bases. V trimming: 1 base; J trimming: 8 bases; junction bases outside the gene matches: 14. The CDR3 is made up of 18 amino acids. The germline V gene has CDR1 SQVTM and CDR2 ANQGSEA. The CDR3 DNA reads TGCAGCGTTGAAGTGGGGGCAAGGGGACTAGCGGGATTCCATGAGCAGTTCTTC. Protein product: CSVEVGARGLAGFHEQFF.

Regarding this clonotype: An end of the junction differs from the germline gene, which may be a read error. The chain couples TRBV6-9 to TRBJ2-5, with TRBD1 as a possible D gene (5 bases). Germline CDR1 and CDR2: MNHGY and SVAAGI. This CDR3 is built from 16 residues. The DNA of the CDR3 is TGTGCCTGCAGTTACTCGGGCATGGGGCTCCAAGAGACCCAGTACTTC. Translating it yields CACSYSGMGLQETQYF.

The V and J genes are TRBV11-1 and TRBJ2-3; TRBD2 is a possible D gene (6 bases). The CDR3 is 15 residues long. The germline gives CDR1 SGHAT, CDR2 FQDESV (reference sequence). Trimming stripped 1 base from V and 7 bases from J, with 15 bases between. This CDR3 reads CASSLEGRPHYTQYF. The CDR3 DNA reads as TGTGCCAGCAGCTTAGAGGGGAGGCCTCACTATACGCAGTATTTT.

As to this clonotype: With a much larger clone just one base away, this may be a read error. The CDR3 does not end in the conserved phenylalanine or tryptophan, so this is likely a read error. The chain joins TRBV12-3 or TRBV12-4 to TRBJ2-1; TRBD2 aligns across 13 bases. The CDR3 spans 15 residues. CDR3 protein: CASTLGLAGDNEQFS. As DNA, the CDR3 is TGTGCCAGCACTTTAGGACTAGCGGGGGACAATGAGCAGTTCTCC.

This sequence joins TRBV20-1 and TRBJ2-3, with D perhaps matching TRBD2 (5 bases). There are 15 residues in the CDR3. V lost 5 bases to trimming and J lost 5 bases, with 20 bases between them. CDR1 is DFQATT, CDR2 SNEGSKA, per germline (reference sequence). In nucleotides, the CDR3 is TGCAGTGCTCGAGGAGGAGACCTCGGAGGAGATACGCAGTATTTT. Translating it yields CSARGGDLGGDTQYF.

This clonotype was counted a single time. A much larger clone sits a single nucleotide away, making a read error possible. The genes are TRBV10-2 and TRBJ2-5; D may be TRBD2 (5 bases). CDR1 and CDR2 (germline): WSHSY, SAAADI. V was cut by 3 bases and J by 5 bases, with 16 bases left in between. This CDR3 is built from 15 residues. The CDR3 region has the DNA TGCGCCAGCAGTGATTCCGAAGTAGGCGGGGAGACCCAGTACTTC. The encoded protein is CASSDSEVGGETQYF.

The CDR3 region is CASSHLAGLTGELFF. Here the CDR3 DNA reads TGTGCCAGCAGTCACTTAGCGGGACTCACCGGGGAGCTGTTTTTT. The V gene is TRBV6-5, the J gene TRBJ2-2; the match to TRBD2 covers 8 bases. This CDR3 has 15 amino acids. The V and J ends lost 5 bases and 4 bases, in that order; junction bases with no gene match: 6. Per germline, CDR1 MNHEY and CDR2 SVGAGI.

The genes are TRBV7-8 and TRBJ2-4; TRBD2 aligns across 11 bases. V gave up 1 base and J gave up 7 bases; unmatched junction bases: 3. Looked up from germline, CDR1 is SGHVS and CDR2 is FQNEAQ. The CDR3 runs to 15 residues. In nucleotides, the CDR3 is TGTGCCAGCAGCTTAGTACTAGCGGGAGTGAACATTCAGTACTTC. Its translation: CASSLVLAGVNIQYF.